Described below is a single TCR beta chain sequence and its context. TCRdb re-derived calls from the 5' RACE reads in MiXCR, one entry per CDR3 protein. Altogether hundreds of thousands of distinct CDR3 sequences are present, about 13% being singletons, with the ten largest covering more than 12%. The source of the sample is a study of T cells after yellow fever vaccination. Study-wide background: Fractions with few cells were prepared using SMART-Seq v4 Ultra Low Input.

Germline trimming cut 1 base from V and 7 bases from J; bases unmatched to any gene: 7. The CDR3 consists of 16 residues. Looked up from germline, CDR1 is SGHTA and CDR2 is FQGNSA. The chain combines TRBV7-2 with TRBJ2-2; 9 bases are shared with TRBD1. The sequencing used PBMCs, collected on the day of the yellow fever booster vaccination. The clonotype originates from a man aged 25 to 40 who received the YFV17D yellow fever vaccine. The CDR3 nucleotides read TGTGCCAGCAGCTTAGGGGGACAGGGAATCGGCGGGGAGCTGTTTTTT. This codes for CASSLGGQGIGGELFF.